This is a list of T cell receptor beta chains from one sample in a study of blood T cells in healthy people across ages. TCRdb re-called the 5' RACE reads with MiXCR, one entry per CDR3 protein. The sample consists of about 1,800,000 distinct CDR3 sequences, approximately 28% of them appearing once. Sequencing was done on a sample of blood. All receptors derive from a woman in her 30s in good health. Each CDR3 is given with its conserved first and last residue. D genes are given only for firm matches. Rows may omit the clone size; those that give it use once, few, many or a size class.

V,size,J,D,DNA,CDR3
TRBV5-1,few,TRBJ2-4,TRBD2,TGCGCCAGCAGCCTAACCGGGACTAGCGGGAGGTTGGAAAACATTCAGTACTTC,CASSLTGTSGRLENIQYF
TRBV24-1,NA,TRBJ1-2,NA,TGTGCCACCAGTGATCCGTTTTACGGCTACACCTTC,CATSDPFYGYTF
TRBV5-6,NA,TRBJ2-1,NA,TGTGCCAGCAGCTTGGGAGGGGATAGCGACAATGAGCAGTTCTTC,CASSLGGDSDNEQFF
TRBV6-5,NA,TRBJ2-1,NA,TGTGCCAGCAGAACCAGGACCAATGAGCAGTTCTTC,CASRTRTNEQFF
TRBV7-3,many,TRBJ2-5,NA,TGTGCCAGCAGCCGCGGGACAACAGGCGAGACCCAGTACTTC,CASSRGTTGETQYF
TRBV7-9,many,TRBJ2-7,TRBD2,TGTGCCAGCAGTAGCACTAGCGGGAACGAGCAGTACTTC,CASSSTSGNEQYF
TRBV5-5,NA,TRBJ1-1,NA,TGTGCCAGCACTCGCATCGGGGGTATTGAAGCTTTCTTT,CASTRIGGIEAFF
TRBV14,few,TRBJ2-5,NA,TGTGCCAGCAGCCGCCAGGGTTGGGGTGAAGAGACCCAGTACTTC,CASSRQGWGEETQYF
TRBV20-1,NA,TRBJ1-5,TRBD1,TGCAGTGCCCAGGGACAGGATTATAGCAATCAGCCCCAGCATTTT,CSAQGQDYSNQPQHF
TRBV20-1,NA,TRBJ1-2,NA,TGCAGTGCTAGGTGGGCAGTCCAAGGGGTTAACTATGGCTACACCTTC,CSARWAVQGVNYGYTF
TRBV12-5,few,TRBJ1-1,NA,TGTGCTAGTGGTTCCCCCGCGGAGGCTTTCTTT,CASGSPAEAFF
TRBV28,NA,TRBJ2-7,NA,TGTGCCAGCAGCGATACCGGGACGGTGTACGAGCAGTACTTC,CASSDTGTVYEQYF
TRBV7-3,few,TRBJ1-6,TRBD1,TGTGCCAGCAGCTCACCACCGGGACAGCTTAATTCACCCCTCCACTTT,CASSSPPGQLNSPLHF
TRBV10-3,NA,TRBJ1-5,TRBD1,TGTGCCATCAGTGTGGGACAGGGCAATCAGCCCCAGCATTTT,CAISVGQGNQPQHF
TRBV5-1,NA,TRBJ2-3,NA,TGCGCCAGCAGCCCCTACCGAAAACTAGGGGGGACAGATACGCAGTATTTT,CASSPYRKLGGTDTQYF
TRBV29-1,few,TRBJ1-2,TRBD1,TGCAGCGTTGAGGAGACAGGGCCCCTTGGCTACACCTTC,CSVEETGPLGYTF
TRBV20-1,NA,TRBJ1-6,NA,TGCAGTGCAATTTCCGAAGGGGGTTTTGTTGGTAATTCACCCCTCCACTTT,CSAISEGGFVGNSPLHF
TRBV18,NA,TRBJ2-3,TRBD2,TGTGCCAGCTCACCTCCTATTAAGAGCGGGAGTCGGGATACGCAGTATTTT,CASSPPIKSGSRDTQYF
TRBV6-5,few,TRBJ2-1,NA,TGTGCCAGCAGTTTCAAACTGGGTTACAATGAGCAGTTCTTC,CASSFKLGYNEQFF
TRBV7-2,few,TRBJ1-1,NA,TGTGCCAGCAGCTTCTCCTTCGCAGGGGAGATCGCTGAAGCTTTCTTT,CASSFSFAGEIAEAFF
TRBV19,NA,TRBJ2-3,TRBD1,TGTGCCAGCCGGGACAGGGTATTCGCAGATACGCAGTATTTT,CASRDRVFADTQYF
TRBV20-1,once,TRBJ2-3,TRBD2,TGCAGTGCTTGTCCGGGACTAGCGGGGGGAATGCCAGATACGCAGTATTTT,CSACPGLAGGMPDTQYF
TRBV4-1,many,TRBJ2-6,TRBD1,TGCGCCAGCAGCCCGCAGCATGGACAGGTTCGCTCTGGGGCCAACGTCCTGACTTTC,CASSPQHGQVRSGANVLTF
TRBV12-3/TRBV12-4,NA,TRBJ1-5,TRBD1,TGTGCCAGCAGTATGGTCGGGATGAGAGGGGGCTCAGTACATCAGCCCCAGCATTTT,CASSMVGMRGGSVHQPQHF
TRBV7-2,few,TRBJ2-7,TRBD2,TGTGCCAGCAGCCGTCGCGGGGGACTTGTATACGAGCAGTACTTC,CASSRRGGLVYEQYF
TRBV5-1,few,TRBJ1-1,NA,TGCGCCAGCAGCTTGGATAGCCTCACTGGGGCTTTCTTT,CASSLDSLTGAFF
TRBV3-1,NA,TRBJ1-1,TRBD1,TGTGCCAGCAGCCTATTACAGGGGGCAAAGACTGAAGCTTTCTTT,CASSLLQGAKTEAFF
TRBV6-2/TRBV6-3,NA,TRBJ1-5,NA,TGTGCCAGCAGTTACGTGGCAGGCCCTCTTCCCCAGCATTTT,CASSYVAGPLPQHF
TRBV20-1,NA,TRBJ2-7,NA,TGCAGCACGAAACCTGGGAGCCCTATCTACGAGCAGTACTTC,CSTKPGSPIYEQYF
TRBV12-5,few,TRBJ2-5,NA,TGTGCTAGTGGTTTGGTACTGTCGAAGGCTGCCCGGGAGACCCAGTACTTC,CASGLVLSKAARETQYF
TRBV7-9,NA,TRBJ1-4,NA,TGTGCCAGCAGCCACCAAGGGGCAGGGCAGAAAGAAAAACTGTTTTTT,CASSHQGAGQKEKLFF
TRBV29-1,NA,TRBJ2-1,NA,TGCAGCGCCACAGTTCCTAGCGTGGACTACAATGAGCAGTTCTTC,CSATVPSVDYNEQFF
TRBV19,NA,TRBJ2-5,NA,TGTGCCAGTAGTATAAACGACGGCCAAGAGACCCAGTACTTC,CASSINDGQETQYF
TRBV7-2,many,TRBJ2-1,NA,TGTGCCAGCAGCTTAGTTGGGAAGGAGCAGTTCTTC,CASSLVGKEQFF
TRBV6-5,many,TRBJ1-4,NA,TGTGCCAGCAGCCGCCCCGATGCAACTAATGAAAAACTGTTTTTT,CASSRPDATNEKLFF
TRBV4-2,many,TRBJ2-6,NA,TGTGCCAGCAACCAAGAGCTAGTCTCTGGGGCCAACGTCCTGACTTTC,CASNQELVSGANVLTF
TRBV6-1,NA,TRBJ2-7,NA,TGTGCCAGCAGTGAAACCCTTGTTCCCTACGAGCAGTACTTC,CASSETLVPYEQYF
TRBV28,few,TRBJ2-1,TRBD1,TGTGCCAGCAGTTTACGACAACAGGGGGTATATGAGCAGTTCTTC,CASSLRQQGVYEQFF
TRBV12-3/TRBV12-4,NA,TRBJ2-3,NA,TGTGCCAGCAGTCCGGGACCCGACACAGATACGGAGTATTTT,CASSPGPDTDTEYF
TRBV7-9,few,TRBJ1-1,TRBD1,TGTGCCAGCAGCCTATCGACAGGGGTGAACACTGAAGCTTTCTTT,CASSLSTGVNTEAFF
TRBV10-3,NA,TRBJ1-1,TRBD1,TGTGCCATCACCGGACAGGGGAGAGACACTGAAGCTTTCTTT,CAITGQGRDTEAFF
TRBV7-2,NA,TRBJ1-1,NA,TGTGCCAGCAGTAAAAGCCGGGCGGTGAACACTGAAGCTTTCTTT,CASSKSRAVNTEAFF
TRBV20-1,NA,TRBJ2-1,TRBD2,TGCAGTGCGAGTACTAGCGGGAGAACCGATGAGCAGTTCTTC,CSASTSGRTDEQFF
TRBV12-3/TRBV12-4,NA,TRBJ2-7,NA,TGTGCCAGCAGTCCCACCAGACTGCTCCAAGGGGAGCAGTACTTC,CASSPTRLLQGEQYF
TRBV3-1,NA,TRBJ1-2,NA,TGTGCCAGCAGCCAAGCTGGGGACATCACCTATGGCTACACCTTC,CASSQAGDITYGYTF
TRBV12-2,NA,TRBJ1-4,NA,TGTGCAAGTCGCTTATTTAACGGGACAGAGACCTGGGCAACTAATGAAAAACTGTTTTTT,CASRLFNGTETWATNEKLFF
TRBV6-6,many,TRBJ1-4,NA,TGTGCCAGCAGTTCCTCATTCGGCGAAAAACTGTTTTTT,CASSSSFGEKLFF
TRBV20-1,few,TRBJ2-1,NA,TGCAGTGCTAGAGATTTAAGGGGGGGCTCCTACAATGAGCAGTTCTTC,CSARDLRGGSYNEQFF
TRBV5-1,NA,TRBJ2-1,TRBD2,TGCGCCAGCAAAGTGGTAGCGGGATCGATTTACAATGAGCAGTTCTTC,CASKVVAGSIYNEQFF
TRBV20-1,few,TRBJ1-2,NA,TGCAGTGCTAGAGATGGGCAGTCGGGCTACACCTTC,CSARDGQSGYTF
TRBV10-3,NA,TRBJ2-1,NA,TGTGCCATCAGTGGTGGCAGGGGTGAATACAATGAGCAGTTCTTC,CAISGGRGEYNEQFF
TRBV4-2,NA,TRBJ2-2,NA,TGTGCCGCCGGGGGTGTGCCGGGGGAGCTGTTTTTT,CAAGGVPGELFF
TRBV6-1,many,TRBJ2-3,TRBD2,TGTGCCAGCAGTGGAACTAGCGGGGGGGCAGATACGCAGTATTTT,CASSGTSGGADTQYF
TRBV19,NA,TRBJ2-6,TRBD1,TGTGTCGGTAGTATGGGACAGGCGAGCTCTGGGGCCAACGTCCTGACTTTC,CVGSMGQASSGANVLTF
TRBV20-1,few,TRBJ1-2,NA,TGCAGTGCTATCCCCCGACAAGGTCTAGACTATGGCTACACCTTC,CSAIPRQGLDYGYTF
TRBV4-1,NA,TRBJ2-4,TRBD2,TGCGCCAGCAGCCAGGTAGCGGGGGACAATGAGCAGTACTTC,CASSQVAGDNEQYF
TRBV6-6,NA,TRBJ1-5,NA,TGTGCCAGCAGTTACTCGAGAGGTGTCGGCAATCAGCCCCAGCATTTT,CASSYSRGVGNQPQHF
TRBV3-1,few,TRBJ1-2,NA,TGTGCCAGCAGCCTTCTCCCCCAAGACTATGGCTACACCTTC,CASSLLPQDYGYTF